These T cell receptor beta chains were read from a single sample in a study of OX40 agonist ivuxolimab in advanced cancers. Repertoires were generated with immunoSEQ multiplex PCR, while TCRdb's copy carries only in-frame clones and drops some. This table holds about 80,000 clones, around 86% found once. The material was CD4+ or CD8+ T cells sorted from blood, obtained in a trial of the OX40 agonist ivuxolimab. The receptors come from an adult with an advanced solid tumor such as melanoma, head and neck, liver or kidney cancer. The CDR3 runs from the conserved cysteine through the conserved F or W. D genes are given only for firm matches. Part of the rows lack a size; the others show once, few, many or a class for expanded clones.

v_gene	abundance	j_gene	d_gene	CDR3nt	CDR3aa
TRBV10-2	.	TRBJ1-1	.	TGCGCCAGCGGGTCTTTGGAAGTCCCTGAAGCTTTCTTT	CASGSLEVPEAFF
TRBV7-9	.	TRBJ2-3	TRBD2	TGTGCCAGCAGCGCAAGCGGCGGCGGGGGGCAAAGAGGAACAGATACGCAGTATTTT	CASSASGGGGQRGTDTQYF
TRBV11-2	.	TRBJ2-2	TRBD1	TGTGCCAGCAGCCGATCCGGGACAGAGTACACCGGGGAGCTGTTTTTT	CASSRSGTEYTGELFF
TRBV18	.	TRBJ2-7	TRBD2	TGTGCCAGCTCACCTCCATCTGCGGGAGGCTACTACGAGCAGTACTTC	CASSPPSAGGYYEQYF
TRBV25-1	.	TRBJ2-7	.	TGTGCCAGCAGTGAAGAGGCGGGAACCAAATACGAGCAGTACTTC	CASSEEAGTKYEQYF
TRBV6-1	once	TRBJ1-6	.	TGTGCCAGCAGTTGGGACAATCGAGGTTCACCCCTCCACTTT	CASSWDNRGSPLHF
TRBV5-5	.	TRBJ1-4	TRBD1	TGTGCCAGCAGCGCGAGGGACAGGTGGTCCCAAATGCTGTTTTTT	CASSARDRWSQMLFF
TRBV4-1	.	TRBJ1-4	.	TGCGCCAGCAGCCCCCTTTACGGCAGGTCAGTCGGTGAAAAACTGTTTTTT	CASSPLYGRSVGEKLFF
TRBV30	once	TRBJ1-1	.	TGTGCCTGGAGCTCCAGACACCCTGAAGCTTTCTTT	CAWSSRHPEAFF
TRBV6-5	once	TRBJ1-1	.	TGTGCCAGCAGTTATTTACGAGGGAACACTGAAGCTTTCTTT	CASSYLRGNTEAFF
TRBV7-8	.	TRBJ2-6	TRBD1	TGTGCCAGCAGCAAGACAGGGTCTGGGGCCAACGTCCTGACTTTC	CASSKTGSGANVLTF
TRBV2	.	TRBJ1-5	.	TGTGCCAGCTCGATATCCGGGCAACTTAATCAGCCCCAGCATTTT	CASSISGQLNQPQHF
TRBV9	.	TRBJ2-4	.	TGTGCCAGCAGCGTAGGGCCGGCCCCGGGAAACATTCAGTACTTC	CASSVGPAPGNIQYF
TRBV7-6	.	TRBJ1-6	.	TGTGCCAGCAGCTTGCAGGGGTGGAATTCACCCCTCCACTTT	CASSLQGWNSPLHF
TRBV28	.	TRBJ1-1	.	TGTGCCAGCAGTGCACCCTGGAGGAACACTGAAGCTTTCTTT	CASSAPWRNTEAFF
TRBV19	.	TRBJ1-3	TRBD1	TGTGCCAGTAGCCCGGGGACAGCCTCGGGAAGGGACACCATATATTTT	CASSPGTASGRDTIYF
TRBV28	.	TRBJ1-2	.	TGTGCCAGCAGTTTAACAGCCTCGGAGGGCTATGGCTACACCTTC	CASSLTASEGYGYTF
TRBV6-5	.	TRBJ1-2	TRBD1	TGTGCCAGCAGCCTGGACAGGAACTATGGCTACACCTTC	CASSLDRNYGYTF
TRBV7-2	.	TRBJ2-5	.	TGTGCCAGCAGCTTTTCTAGAGGGGAGACCCAGTACTTC	CASSFSRGETQYF
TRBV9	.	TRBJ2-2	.	TGTGCCAGCAGCGTACAGGGCGCCGGGGAGCTGTTTTTT	CASSVQGAGELFF
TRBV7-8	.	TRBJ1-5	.	TGTGCCAGCAGCTTAGAGGGAGTTGGGTATAGGGGTCAGCCCCAGCATTTT	CASSLEGVGYRGQPQHF
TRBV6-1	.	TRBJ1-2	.	TGTGCCAGCAGAAACCCTGGGCGAGAGGGGGGCTACACCTTC	CASRNPGREGGYTF
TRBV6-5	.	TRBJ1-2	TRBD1	TGTGCCAGCAGCACGACAGGGAACTATGGCTACACCTTC	CASSTTGNYGYTF
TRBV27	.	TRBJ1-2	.	TGTGCCAGCCAGAACAGGGTCCCCCCTTATGGCTACACCTTC	CASQNRVPPYGYTF
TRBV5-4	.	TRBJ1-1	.	TGTGCCAGCGGGCAACCGAACACTGAAGCTTTCTTT	CASGQPNTEAFF
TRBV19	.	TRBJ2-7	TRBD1	TGTGCCAGTAGTATAGGTACCGGGACAGGACTATCCTACGAGCAGTACTTC	CASSIGTGTGLSYEQYF
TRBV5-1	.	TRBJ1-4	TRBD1	TGCGCCAGCAGCGGGGACAGCCTTGCTTTGGAAAAACTGTTTTTT	CASSGDSLALEKLFF
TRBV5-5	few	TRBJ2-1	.	TGTGCCAGCAGACCCGCGGGGTCCAGGGGGGAGCAGTTCTTC	CASRPAGSRGEQFF
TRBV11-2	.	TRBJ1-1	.	TGTGCCAGCAGCTGGCCGGGGGGAGGAACTGAAGCTTTCTTT	CASSWPGGGTEAFF
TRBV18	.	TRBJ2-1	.	TGTGCCAGCTCACCTGCCCTTCTTAGGGGGGTTAGGAATGAGCAGTTCTTC	CASSPALLRGVRNEQFF
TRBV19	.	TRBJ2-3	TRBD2	TGTGCCAGTAGTACTACTAGCGGAGATACGCAGTATTTT	CASSTTSGDTQYF
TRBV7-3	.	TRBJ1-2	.	TGTGCCAGCAGCCAGACAGGCGCTGGCTACACCTTC	CASSQTGAGYTF
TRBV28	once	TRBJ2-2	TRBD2	TGTGCCAGCAGTCACAGACAGGGGACTAGCGGGAGGGCCATGGGGGAGCTGTTTTTT	CASSHRQGTSGRAMGELFF
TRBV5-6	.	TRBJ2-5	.	TGTGCCAGCAGCAATCCTCGTGACTCCTTCCACGAGACCCAGTACTTC	CASSNPRDSFHETQYF
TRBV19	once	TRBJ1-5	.	TGTGCCAGTAGGAGCTTGCGGGCAGGCAATCAGCCCCAGCATTTT	CASRSLRAGNQPQHF
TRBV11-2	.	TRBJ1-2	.	TGTGCCAGCAGCTTGCAGGGTATTGGCTACACCTTC	CASSLQGIGYTF
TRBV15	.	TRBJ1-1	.	TGTGCCACCAGCAGAGGGTTCATTTTGAACACTGAAGCTTTCTTT	CATSRGFILNTEAFF
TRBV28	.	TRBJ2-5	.	TGTGCCAGCAGATCAAGGGAGACCCAGTACTTC	CASRSRETQYF
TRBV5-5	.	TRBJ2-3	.	TGTGCCAGCAGCTACCGGGCCATGGGAGATACGCAGTATTTT	CASSYRAMGDTQYF
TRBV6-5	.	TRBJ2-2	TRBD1	TGTGCCAGCAGGGACAGGGGTACCGGGGAGCTGTTTTTT	CASRDRGTGELFF
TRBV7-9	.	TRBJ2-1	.	TGTGCCAGCAGCTTAAATACGGGGGTTACCTACAATGAGCAGTTCTTC	CASSLNTGVTYNEQFF
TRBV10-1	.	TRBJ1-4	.	TGCGCCAGCAGTGTCGCCACGGGGCTTAATGAAAAACTGTTTTTT	CASSVATGLNEKLFF
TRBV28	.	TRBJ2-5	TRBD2	TGTGCCAGCGGAGGACTAGTTTTGGAGACCCAGTACTTC	CASGGLVLETQYF
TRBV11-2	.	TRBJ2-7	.	TGTGCCAGCAGGCGGATTAGGGGCCCCGAGCAGTACTTC	CASRRIRGPEQYF
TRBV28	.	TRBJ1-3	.	TGTGCCAGCACTGACAACTCTGGAAACACCATATATTTT	CASTDNSGNTIYF
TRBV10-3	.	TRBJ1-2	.	TGTGCCATCAGTGAGCGGGAGTGGAATTATGGCTACACCTTC	CAISEREWNYGYTF
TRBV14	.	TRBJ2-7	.	TGTGCCAGCAGCCAGAAGGGGCTAACGGAAAGATGGCCCGAGCAGTACTTC	CASSQKGLTERWPEQYF
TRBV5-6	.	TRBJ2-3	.	TGTGCCAGCAGCGCCATTAGGGTAAGGTCCACAGATACGCAGTATTTT	CASSAIRVRSTDTQYF
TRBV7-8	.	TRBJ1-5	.	TGTGCCAGCAGTGACAGGAGTGCGGGAGGCAATCAGCCCCAGCATTTT	CASSDRSAGGNQPQHF
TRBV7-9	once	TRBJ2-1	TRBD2	TGTGCCAGCAGTATTGTAGCGGGGGGGCTCAATGAGCAGTTCTTC	CASSIVAGGLNEQFF
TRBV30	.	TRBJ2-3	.	TGTGCCTGGAGCTCGACAGATACGCAGTATTTT	CAWSSTDTQYF